The rows below give T cell receptor beta chains drawn from one sample of a study of regulatory T cells in long-lasting Graves disease. TCRdb passed the multiplex PCR reads through MiXCR, listing each CDR3 protein once. The table includes approximately 350,000 distinct CDR3 sequences, over 15% detected once. The sample also formed part of further work on T cells in Graves' hyperthyroidism and ophthalmopathy.

This material consisted of peripheral blood mononuclear cells (PBMCs), taken at new diagnosis, from a patient treated with antithyroid drugs. The source is a man between 35 and 55 years old with Graves disease. The CDR3 runs from the conserved cysteine through the conserved F or W. D genes are given only for firm matches. Only part of the rows carry a size: once, few, many, or a class if the clone is expanded.

TRBV20-1,many,.,TRBJ1-5,TGCAGTGCCACGGCGGGCAATCAGCCCCAGCATTTT,CSATAGNQPQHF
TRBV30,many,.,TRBJ1-4,TGTGCCTGGAGACGACAGTTGACTAATGAAAAACTGTTTTTT,CAWRRQLTNEKLFF
TRBV27,.,TRBD2,TRBJ2-5,TGTGCCAGCAGTTTCCTGAAGACTAGCGGGGGGAGACAAGAGACCCAGTACTTC,CASSFLKTSGGRQETQYF
TRBV15,many,TRBD2,TRBJ2-1,TGTGCCACCAGCAGGGGACTAGCGGGGGGAACCTACAATGAGCAGTTCTTC,CATSRGLAGGTYNEQFF
TRBV27,many,.,TRBJ2-3,TGTGCCAGCGCCCCGCTTGGCGGGAAAACAGATACGCAGTATTTT,CASAPLGGKTDTQYF
TRBV19,few,.,TRBJ2-7,TGTGCCAGTTGTAAGACAAGCTCCTACGAGCAGTACTTC,CASCKTSSYEQYF
TRBV2,.,.,TRBJ2-1,TGTGCCAGCAGCCCACTGGGGGCACCTGCAGGGAATGAGCAGTTCTTC,CASSPLGAPAGNEQFF
TRBV3-1,many,TRBD2,TRBJ2-3,TGTGCCAGCAGCCCCGACCTTGGCGGGGGGGCAGATACGCAGTATTTT,CASSPDLGGGADTQYF
TRBV12-3/TRBV12-4,many,.,TRBJ2-1,TGTGCCAGCAGTCCTAGACGAAGGTGGAATGAGCAGTTCTTC,CASSPRRRWNEQFF
TRBV5-1,many,.,TRBJ1-1,TGTGCCAGCAGCTTATCACCAGGGGCCACTGAAGCTTTCTTT,CASSLSPGATEAFF
TRBV7-9,many,TRBD1,TRBJ2-3,TGTGCCAGCAAGGGACAGAAAAGCACAGATACGCAGTATTTT,CASKGQKSTDTQYF
TRBV7-2,few,.,TRBJ1-1,TGTGCCAGCAGCCTCCCCCTCAAGGGGCGGCGGAACACTGAAGCTTTCTTT,CASSLPLKGRRNTEAFF
TRBV12-3/TRBV12-4,many,.,TRBJ1-5,TGTGCCAGCAGTTTCCAGTACCAGCCCCAGCATTTT,CASSFQYQPQHF
TRBV5-1,many,TRBD2,TRBJ2-2,TGCGCCAGCAGCTCGGTACGACGGGGACTAGCGAGCACCGGGGAGCTGTTTTTT,CASSSVRRGLASTGELFF
TRBV5-1,many,TRBD2,TRBJ2-3,TGTGCCAGCAGCTTCCTAGCGGGGAGCACAGATACGCAGTATTTT,CASSFLAGSTDTQYF
TRBV9,.,.,TRBJ2-4,TGTGCCAGCAGCCCCCCCGGTGACATTCAGTACTTC,CASSPPGDIQYF
TRBV28,few,TRBD2,TRBJ2-3,TGTGCCAGTTTGGGACTAGCGGGGAACACAGATACGCAGTATTTT,CASLGLAGNTDTQYF
TRBV10-3,few,.,TRBJ1-2,TGTGCCATCAGTGAGGCCAACCTTGGCTACACCTTC,CAISEANLGYTF
TRBV10-2,once,TRBD2,TRBJ2-2,TGCGCCAGCAGTGGCGGGGGCACCGGGGAGCTGTTTTTT,CASSGGGTGELFF
TRBV7-2,.,.,TRBJ2-7,TGTGCCAGCAGCGGTGGGAGGGGGAAACTCTCCTACGAGCAGTACTTC,CASSGGRGKLSYEQYF
TRBV6-5,many,.,TRBJ1-4,TGTGCCAGCAGTTACGATCAGAATGAAAAACTGTTTTTT,CASSYDQNEKLFF
TRBV27,many,TRBD1,TRBJ1-1,TGTGCCAGCAGTCTTAGACAGGGTGAAGCTTTCTTT,CASSLRQGEAFF
TRBV28,many,TRBD1,TRBJ1-5,TGTGCCAGCAGTACCCCGACAGGGGGTTTATATCAGCCCCAGCATTTT,CASSTPTGGLYQPQHF
TRBV6-1,.,.,TRBJ1-6,TGTGCCAGCAGTCTCGGCAACGTCGGATTGGGTTCACCCCTCCACTTT,CASSLGNVGLGSPLHF
TRBV15,many,.,TRBJ1-2,TGTGCCACCAGCAGAGATAAAGGGGACTATGGCTACACCTTC,CATSRDKGDYGYTF
TRBV6-5,many,.,TRBJ2-7,TGTGCCAGCAGTTACTCCCGGGAGCAGTACTTC,CASSYSREQYF
TRBV24-1,many,.,TRBJ2-3,TGTGCCACCGGTGAGGCGGGGGATACGCAGTATTTT,CATGEAGDTQYF
TRBV6-2/TRBV6-3,many,.,TRBJ2-2,TGTGCCAGCAGCCAACCCGGCAGGGTGACCGGGGAGCTGTTTTTT,CASSQPGRVTGELFF
TRBV9,many,TRBD1,TRBJ1-1,TGTGCCAGCACCAGACAGGGGTTGAACACTGAAGCTTTCTTT,CASTRQGLNTEAFF
TRBV15,many,.,TRBJ2-5,TGTGCCACCAGCAGGGGGGAGACTTTCGAGACCCAGTACTTC,CATSRGETFETQYF
TRBV2,many,.,TRBJ1-1,TGTGCCAGGAGACAGCGATCCTACGTGAACACTGAAGCTTTCTTT,CARRQRSYVNTEAFF
TRBV11-2,many,.,TRBJ1-2,TGTGCCAGCAGCTTCGGAAGACTCTATGGCTACACCTTC,CASSFGRLYGYTF
TRBV11-3,.,TRBD2,TRBJ2-5,TGTGCCAGCAGCTTCGGACTAGCGGGGGATAGAGAGACCCAGTACTTC,CASSFGLAGDRETQYF
TRBV2,many,.,TRBJ2-7,TGTGCCAGCAGTGAATTCCGCCAGGGTGGTAAGCAGTACTTC,CASSEFRQGGKQYF
TRBV28,.,TRBD1,TRBJ1-2,TGTGCCAGCAGGCGTCAGGGGGCGCAGGACTATGGCTACACCTTC,CASRRQGAQDYGYTF
TRBV3-1,many,.,TRBJ1-3,TGTGCCAGCAGAAAAGAGACTGGCCTCTGGGGAAACACCATATATTTT,CASRKETGLWGNTIYF
TRBV7-3,.,TRBD1,TRBJ2-3,TGTGCCAGCAGCTTACTAGGACAGGTCTACACAGATACGCAGTATTTT,CASSLLGQVYTDTQYF
TRBV20-1,many,TRBD2,TRBJ2-3,TGCAGTGCTAGGTTTGCGGGGGGGCACACAGATACGCAGTATTTT,CSARFAGGHTDTQYF
TRBV7-9,.,TRBD2,TRBJ2-5,TGTGCCAGCAGCAGGACTAGCGGGGATGGTGAGACCCAGTACTTC,CASSRTSGDGETQYF
TRBV5-1,many,.,TRBJ1-1,TGCGCCAGCAGCTGGGAAATTCGAGGCACTGAAGCTTTCTTT,CASSWEIRGTEAFF
TRBV28,many,.,TRBJ1-5,TGTGCCAGCAGTCCCCCGGTTTGGCAGGATAGCAATCAGCCCCAGCATTTT,CASSPPVWQDSNQPQHF
TRBV28,many,.,TRBJ2-3,TGTGCCAGCAGTTTACCGGCGGCGGGCCTCGGAGATACGCAGTATTTT,CASSLPAAGLGDTQYF
TRBV7-9,.,.,TRBJ2-7,TGTGCCAGCAGCTGGTCTAACAGGGTGGAGGGTAAAGGCCCTTCCTACGAGCAGTACTTC,CASSWSNRVEGKGPSYEQYF
TRBV27,many,.,TRBJ2-5,TGTGCCAGCAGGCCGGGGACTGCCGGGACCCAGTACTTC,CASRPGTAGTQYF
TRBV25-1,many,TRBD1,TRBJ2-3,TGTGCCAGCAGCCCAAGCACAGGGGGAACAGATACGCAGTATTTT,CASSPSTGGTDTQYF
TRBV6-5,.,.,TRBJ1-1,TGTGCCAGCAGTTATGGGGGCGCGAACACTGAAGCTTTCTTT,CASSYGGANTEAFF
TRBV5-1,few,.,TRBJ2-3,TGCGCCAGCAGCTTGTTTAGCTGGGATACGCAGTATTTT,CASSLFSWDTQYF
TRBV7-8,many,.,TRBJ2-7,TGTGCCAGCAGCTTCCTCATGTACGAGCAGTACTTC,CASSFLMYEQYF
TRBV10-3,once,.,TRBJ2-6,TGTGCCATCAGTGAGTCTTACCCCCACTCTGGGGCCAACGTCCTGACTTTC,CAISESYPHSGANVLTF
TRBV7-2,many,TRBD1,TRBJ2-7,TGTGCCAGCAGCTTACCGGACAGGGGGATTTTCTCCTACGAGCAGTACTTC,CASSLPDRGIFSYEQYF
TRBV28,.,TRBD1,TRBJ2-7,TGTGCCAGCAGTCCCGACAGGGTTGACGAGCAGTACTTC,CASSPDRVDEQYF
TRBV3-1,many,TRBD2,TRBJ2-3,TGTGCCAGCAGCCGGATGGGGCAACGGGGGGGCTTTAATACGCAGTATTTT,CASSRMGQRGGFNTQYF
TRBV6-1,few,.,TRBJ2-3,TGTGCCAGCGGGGACCCTTCCACAGATACGCAGTATTTT,CASGDPSTDTQYF
TRBV5-1,many,TRBD2,TRBJ2-2,TGCGCCAGCAGCTTGGATCCTAGCGGGGCCGGGGAGCTGTTTTTT,CASSLDPSGAGELFF
TRBV9,many,TRBD2,TRBJ2-2,TGTGCCAGCAGCTCGAGGGGAGGGAGCGTCACCGGGGAGCTGTTTTTT,CASSSRGGSVTGELFF
TRBV27,few,TRBD1,TRBJ2-4,TGTGCCAGCAGTCCATGGACAGGGGAAGCCAAAAACATTCAGTACTTC,CASSPWTGEAKNIQYF
TRBV20-1,few,TRBD1,TRBJ1-5,TGCAGTGCCACCACAATCAGGGGGGGTATTAGCAATCAGCCCCAGCATTTT,CSATTIRGGISNQPQHF
TRBV10-3,many,TRBD1,TRBJ1-1,TGTGCCACCTCCCCGGGACAGGTGAACACTGAAGCTTTCTTT,CATSPGQVNTEAFF
TRBV20-1,many,.,TRBJ2-7,TGCAGTGCTAGAGATTCGCGGACCCTTTCCTACGAGCAGTACTTC,CSARDSRTLSYEQYF